This TCR beta chain was recovered during a study of shared clonotypes between healthy human individuals. Notes on the study in general: All-four-donor shared clonotypes had higher generation probabilities than non-shared clonotypes did.

Naive CD8 populations comprised CD45RO-negative cells positively selected for CCR7, excluding terminally differentiated effector memory CD45RA+ cells. This CDR3 comprises 16 residues. Trimming pared 4 bases from V and 1 base from J, leaving 17 bases between. From germline, CDR1 is SQVTM and CDR2 ANQGSEA. Over several immunoSEQ plates, each subset's genomic DNA was distributed in even portions. Per the original data handling: Owing to the provision of junction-only sequences devoid of quality scores by immunoSEQ, filtering differed. TCRdb's table, derived via immunoSEQ multiplex PCR, lists solely in-frame clones and lacks some. The V and J calls and clone size were taken over from that table, and D and trimming were inferred from the DNA. Among 700,000 to 950,000 clones listed, approximately 96% were seen once. This clone came up once. Its target is not known.

Sequencing was carried out using naive CD8+ T cells sorted from blood. The source of this sequence is a man aged 25 to 40 in good health. The rearrangement links TRBV29-1 to TRBJ2-1; D possibly corresponds to TRBD2 (6 bases). The chain's CDR3 is CSVVLALTRSYNEQFF. The CDR3 DNA is TGCAGCGTTGTACTGGCGCTGACTAGGTCCTACAATGAGCAGTTCTTC.